The subject of this entry is one TCR beta chain. Its cognate antigen is unknown. The PCR used 60 Vbeta and 13 Jbeta primers. Data came from immunoSEQ multiplex PCR; TCRdb stores just in-frame clones and leaves some out. The sample includes about 110,000 clones, 81% of them seen just once. Germline V gives CDR1 LNHDA, CDR2 SQIVND (reference sequence). V lost 6 bases, J lost 8 bases, and 9 bases lay in between. This CDR3 has 11 residues. The study sampled nominally healthy donors, though unrecorded immune exposures were likely. This entry belongs to a study of cytomegalovirus exposure and HLA in healthy donors. General observations from the study: The study listed around 150 cytomegalovirus-associated TCR beta chains. A few of the chains that were CMV-associated were confirmed in vitro to be specific for CMV antigens.

This chain joins TRBV19 and TRBJ2-3; tentative D call: TRBD2 (6 bases). The sample taken for sequencing was PBMCs. The sequence was collected from a woman in her 30s in good health and CMV-seronegative. CDR3 loop: CASSEEGTQYF. The CDR3 coding sequence is TGTGCCAGTAGCGAGGAGGGTACGCAGTATTTT.